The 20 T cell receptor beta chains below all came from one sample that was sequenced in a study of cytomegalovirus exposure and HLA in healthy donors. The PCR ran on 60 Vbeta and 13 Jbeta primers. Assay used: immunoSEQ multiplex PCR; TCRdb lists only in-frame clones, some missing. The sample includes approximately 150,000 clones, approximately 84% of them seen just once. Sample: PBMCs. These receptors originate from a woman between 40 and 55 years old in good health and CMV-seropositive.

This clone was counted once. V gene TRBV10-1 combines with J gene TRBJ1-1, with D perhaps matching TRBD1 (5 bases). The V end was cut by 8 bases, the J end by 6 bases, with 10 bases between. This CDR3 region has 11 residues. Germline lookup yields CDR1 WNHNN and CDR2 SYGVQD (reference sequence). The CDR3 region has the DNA TGCGCCAGCGGGGGAGGGCCTGAAGCTTTCTTT. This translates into CASGGGPEAFF.

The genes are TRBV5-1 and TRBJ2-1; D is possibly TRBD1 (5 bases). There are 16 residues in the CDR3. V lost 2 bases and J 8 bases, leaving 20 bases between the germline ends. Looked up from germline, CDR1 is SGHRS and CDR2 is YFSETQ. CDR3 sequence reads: CASSFQARASRDEQFF. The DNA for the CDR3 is TGCGCCAGCAGCTTCCAAGCCAGGGCGAGTAGGGATGAGCAGTTCTTC.

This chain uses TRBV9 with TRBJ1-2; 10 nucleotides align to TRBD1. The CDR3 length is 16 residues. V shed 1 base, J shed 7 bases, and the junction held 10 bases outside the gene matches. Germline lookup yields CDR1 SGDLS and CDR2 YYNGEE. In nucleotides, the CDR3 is TGTGCCAGCAGCGTACGTCCTAGACAGGGGGCGGGTGGCTACACCTTC. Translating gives CASSVRPRQGAGGYTF.

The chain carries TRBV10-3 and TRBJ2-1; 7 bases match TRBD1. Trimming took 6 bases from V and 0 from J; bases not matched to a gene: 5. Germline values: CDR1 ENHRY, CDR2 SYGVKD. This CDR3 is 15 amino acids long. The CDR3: CAIRPTGSSYNEQFF. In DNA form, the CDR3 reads TGTGCCATCAGACCGACAGGGAGCTCCTACAATGAGCAGTTCTTC.

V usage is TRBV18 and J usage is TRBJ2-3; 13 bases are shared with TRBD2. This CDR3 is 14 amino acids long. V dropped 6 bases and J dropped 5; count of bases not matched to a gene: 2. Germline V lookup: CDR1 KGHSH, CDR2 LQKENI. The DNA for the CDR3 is TGTGCCAGCTCCCGGACTAGCGGGGGAGATACGCAGTATTTT. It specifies CASSRTSGGDTQYF.

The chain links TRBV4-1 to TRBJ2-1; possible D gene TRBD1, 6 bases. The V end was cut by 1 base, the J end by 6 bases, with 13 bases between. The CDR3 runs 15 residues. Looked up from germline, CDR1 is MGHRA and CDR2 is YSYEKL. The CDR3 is CASSQVTTGPNEQFF. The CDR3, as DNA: TGCGCCAGCAGCCAAGTCACGACAGGACCCAATGAGCAGTTCTTC.

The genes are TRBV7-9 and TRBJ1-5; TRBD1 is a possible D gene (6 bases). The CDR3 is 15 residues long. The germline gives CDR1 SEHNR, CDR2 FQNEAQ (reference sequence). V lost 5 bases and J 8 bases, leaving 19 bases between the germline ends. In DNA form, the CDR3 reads TGTGCCAGCAGCCCGGGACACGCTCTTGTAGAGCCCCAGCATTTT. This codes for CASSPGHALVEPQHF.

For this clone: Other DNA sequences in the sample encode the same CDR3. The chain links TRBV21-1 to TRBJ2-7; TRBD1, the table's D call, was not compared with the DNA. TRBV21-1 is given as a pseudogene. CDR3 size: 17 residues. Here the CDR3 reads CASRRLQGGPSSYEQYF. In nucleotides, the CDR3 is TGTGCCAGCAGACGACTTCAGGGGGGCCCCAGTTCCTACGAGCAGTACTTC.

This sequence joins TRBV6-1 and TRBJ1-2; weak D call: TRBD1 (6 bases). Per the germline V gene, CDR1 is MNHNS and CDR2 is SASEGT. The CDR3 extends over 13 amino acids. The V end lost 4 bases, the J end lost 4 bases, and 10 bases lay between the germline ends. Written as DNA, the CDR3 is TGTGCCAGCAGTGGGGACATCATCTATGGCTACACCTTC. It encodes CASSGDIIYGYTF.

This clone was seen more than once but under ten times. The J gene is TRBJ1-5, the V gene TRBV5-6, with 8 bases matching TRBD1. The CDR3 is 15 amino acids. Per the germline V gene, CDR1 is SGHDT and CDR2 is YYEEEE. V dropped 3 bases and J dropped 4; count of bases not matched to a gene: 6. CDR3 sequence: CASSYRQGMNQPQHF. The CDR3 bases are TGTGCCAGCAGCTATAGACAGGGGATGAATCAGCCCCAGCATTTT.

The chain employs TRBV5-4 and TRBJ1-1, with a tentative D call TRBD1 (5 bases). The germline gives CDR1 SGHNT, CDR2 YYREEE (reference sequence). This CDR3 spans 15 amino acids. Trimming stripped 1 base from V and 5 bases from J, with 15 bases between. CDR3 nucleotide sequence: TGTGCCAGCAGCTTGTTGGGGGGGAGGGTAACTGAAGCTTTCTTT. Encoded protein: CASSLLGGRVTEAFF.

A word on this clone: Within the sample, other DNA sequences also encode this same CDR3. CDR3 loop: CASSLDTSSGELFF. The CDR3 DNA follows: TGCGCCAGCAGCTTGGACACTAGTTCCGGGGAGCTGTTTTTT. The J gene is TRBJ2-2, the V gene TRBV5-1; maybe TRBD2 (5 bases). CDR1 and CDR2 (germline): SGHRS, YFSETQ. V was cut by 0 bases and J by 6 bases, with 9 bases left in between. The CDR3 is made up of 14 amino acids.

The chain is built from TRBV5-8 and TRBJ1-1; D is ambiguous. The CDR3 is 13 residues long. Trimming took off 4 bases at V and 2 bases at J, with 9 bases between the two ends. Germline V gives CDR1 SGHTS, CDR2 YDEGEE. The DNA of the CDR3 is TGTGCCAGCAGCCTGTTTAGTAACACTGAAGCTTTCTTT. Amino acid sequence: CASSLFSNTEAFF.

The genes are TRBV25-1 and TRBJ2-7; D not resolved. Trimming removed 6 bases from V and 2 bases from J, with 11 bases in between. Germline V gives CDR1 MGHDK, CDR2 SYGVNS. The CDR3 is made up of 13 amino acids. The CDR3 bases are TGTGCCAGCAGGACCGACATTACCTACGAGCAGTACTTC. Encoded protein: CASRTDITYEQYF.

CDR3 protein: CASSLKGDTEAFF. As DNA, the CDR3 is TGTGCCAGCAGCCTGAAGGGGGACACTGAAGCTTTCTTT. The chain links TRBV9 to TRBJ1-1, with D tentatively TRBD1 (6 bases). The CDR3 runs 13 residues. The germline V gene encodes CDR1 SGDLS and CDR2 YYNGEE. The germline V and J ends were trimmed by 4 bases and 3 bases, with 10 bases remaining between them.

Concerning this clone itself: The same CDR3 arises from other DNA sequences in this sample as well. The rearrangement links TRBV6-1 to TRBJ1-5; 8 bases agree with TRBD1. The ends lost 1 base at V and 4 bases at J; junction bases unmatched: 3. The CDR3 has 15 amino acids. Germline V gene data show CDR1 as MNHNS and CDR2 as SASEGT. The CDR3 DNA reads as TGTGCCAGCAGTGAAGGACAGGGGAGGAATCAGCCCCAGCATTTT. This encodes CASSEGQGRNQPQHF.

In nucleotides, the CDR3 is TGTGCCAGCAGCCCCCGACAGGGAGCTCCTGAAGCTTTCTTT. This encodes CASSPRQGAPEAFF. This chain connects TRBV7-9 to TRBJ1-1; TRBD1 agrees at 7 bases. Germline CDR1 SEHNR, CDR2 FQNEAQ (reference sequence). The CDR3 has 14 residues. V shed 5 bases, J shed 6 bases, and the junction held 9 bases outside the gene matches. The full variable domain, its missing parts supplied by reference TRBV7-9 and TRBJ1-1, is DTGVSQNPRHKITKRGQNVTFRCDPISEHNRLYWYRQTLGQGPEFLTYFQNEAQLEKSRLLSDRFSAERPKGSFSTLEIQRTEQGDSAMYLCASSPRQGAPEAFFGQGTRLTVV.

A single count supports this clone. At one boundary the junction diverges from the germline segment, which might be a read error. CDR3 nucleotides: TGTGCCAGCAGCGTAGGAGGGAACACTGAAACTTTCTTT. It translates to CASSVGGNTETFF. The chain uses TRBV9 and TRBJ1-1; no reliable D call. The CDR3 length is 13 residues. Germline CDR1 is SGDLS and CDR2 is YYNGEE.

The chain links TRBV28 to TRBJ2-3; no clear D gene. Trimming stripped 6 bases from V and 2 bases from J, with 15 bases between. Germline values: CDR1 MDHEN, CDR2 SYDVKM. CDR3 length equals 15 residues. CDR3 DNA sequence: TGTGCCAGCAGCCGCTACACGGGTACCACAGATACGCAGTATTTT. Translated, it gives CASSRYTGTTDTQYF.

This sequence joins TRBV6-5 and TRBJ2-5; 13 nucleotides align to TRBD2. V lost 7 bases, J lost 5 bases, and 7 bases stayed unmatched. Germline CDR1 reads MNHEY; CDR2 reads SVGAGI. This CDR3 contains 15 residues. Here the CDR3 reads CASNRLAGGLETQYF. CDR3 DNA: TGTGCCAGCAACAGACTAGCGGGGGGTTTGGAGACCCAGTACTTC.